The text below deals with one T cell receptor (beta chain). The sample is drawn from a study of T cell repertoires in cytomegalovirus infection. MiXCR was run by TCRdb on the reads, yielding one entry per CDR3 protein. The sample records around 280,000 distinct CDR3 sequences, roughly a tenth being singletons. The CDR3 length is 13 residues. Trimming shortened V by 6 bases and J by 0 bases, and 8 bases separated the two germline ends. Germline V gene data show CDR1 as DFQATT and CDR2 as SNEGSKA (reference sequence). This TCR was recovered from a human donor in good health (CMV status not recorded). Some clones in this sample may be carry-over from other donors' samples. The sample taken for sequencing was PBMCs. V is TRBV20-1 and J is TRBJ2-2, with D uncertain. The CDR3 DNA reads as TGCAGTGCCATAACCGCGAACACCGGGGAGCTGTTTTTT. Translation: CSAITANTGELFF.